Below are 27 T cell receptor beta chains sequenced from a single sample in a study of blood T cell repertoires in COVID-19. Sequencing used immunoSEQ multiplex PCR; TCRdb keeps in-frame clones, though not all of them. Of 200,000 to 300,000 clones listed, more than 75% are singletons. Sequencing was done on a sample of peripheral blood. The receptor source for this set is a woman aged 40 to 50 who had recovered from COVID-19.

CDR3 DNA: TGTGCCAGCAGCCCCCAGGGACAGGGGGCTCCCCGCACAGATACGCAGTATTTT. It encodes CASSPQGQGAPRTDTQYF. The chain combines TRBV7-8 with TRBJ2-3; 12 nucleotides line up with TRBD1. With 5 bases clipped from V and 1 base from J, the junction kept 10 bases outside the gene matches. This CDR3 has 18 amino acids. Germline CDR1 reads SGHVS; CDR2 reads FQNEAQ. The full variable domain, in which reference TRBV7-8 and TRBJ2-3 provide the parts outside the CDR3, is GAGVSQSPRYKVAKRGQDVALRCDPISGHVSLFWYQQALGQGPEFLTYFQNEAQLDKSGLPSDRFFAERPEGSVSTLKIQRTQQEDSAVYLCASSPQGQGAPRTDTQYFGPGTRLTVL.

This clone occurred once. The genes are TRBV29-1 and TRBJ2-2; D is perhaps TRBD2 (5 bases). The CDR3 consists of 14 residues. Germline CDR1 and CDR2: SQVTM and ANQGSEA. V dropped 4 bases and J dropped 6 bases, with 15 bases sitting between them. The chain's CDR3 is CSVAGSEAPGELFF. The CDR3 DNA follows: TGCAGCGTTGCCGGGTCGGAGGCCCCCGGGGAGCTGTTTTTT.

The V gene is TRBV7-9, the J gene TRBJ2-7; D is perhaps TRBD2 (5 bases). Germline V gene sequence: CDR1 SEHNR, CDR2 FQNEAQ (reference sequence). Trimming took 1 base from V and 3 from J, leaving 16 bases between them. The CDR3 sequence is 16 residues long. For the CDR3, the DNA is TGTGCCAGCAGCTTAGGCGGCGCCCGACGGGGCTACGAGCAGTACTTC. Protein sequence: CASSLGGARRGYEQYF.

This clone appeared a few times. The chain recombines TRBV7-2 with TRBJ2-4; 9 bases are a match to TRBD2. Trimming removed 5 bases from V and 9 bases from J; junction bases left unmatched: 8. This CDR3 has 14 residues. Germline CDR1 reads SGHTA; CDR2 reads FQGNSA. CDR3 protein: CASSPPGGRGIQYF. CDR3 DNA sequence: TGTGCCAGCAGCCCCCCTGGCGGGAGGGGCATTCAGTACTTC.

This chain uses TRBV15 with TRBJ2-7; possibly TRBD1 for D (5 bases). V was clipped by 6 bases and J by 6 bases, with 18 bases between them. In germline, CDR1 is LNHNV, CDR2 YYDKDF (reference sequence). The CDR3 spans 14 residues. CDR3 DNA: TGTGCCACCAGGCAGGGTCTGGTACCTTTCGAGCAGTACGTC. Protein sequence: CATRQGLVPFEQYV.

The V call is TRBV6-2 or TRBV6-3, the J call TRBJ2-3; 7 nucleotides line up with TRBD2. Germline assignment: CDR1 MNHEY and CDR2 SVGEGT. The CDR3 is 15 amino acids. The J segment lost 1 base and the V segment lost 2 bases, leaving 3 bases of the junction unmatched. The CDR3 nucleotides are TGTGCCAGCAGTTACCCTCGGGGGGGCACAGATACGCAGTATTTT. Its translation: CASSYPRGGTDTQYF.

The chain employs TRBV25-1 and TRBJ1-3; a possible D gene is TRBD1 (5 bases). Deletions cut 6 bases from V and 6 bases from J, with 9 bases between. This CDR3 region has 12 residues. Looked up from germline, CDR1 is MGHDK and CDR2 is SYGVNS. CDR3 protein: CASSLTANTIYF. The CDR3 DNA reads TGTGCCAGCAGCCTGACAGCAAACACCATATATTTT.

The genes are TRBV9 and TRBJ1-1; tentative D call: TRBD1 (6 bases). V was trimmed by 4 bases and J by 2 bases, leaving 12 bases between them. CDR1 is SGDLS, CDR2 YYNGEE, per germline. CDR3 size: 14 residues. The CDR3 sequence: CASSIQGLNTEAFF. The DNA for the CDR3 is TGTGCCAGCAGCATACAGGGCCTTAACACTGAAGCTTTCTTT.

The chain has TRBV29-1 and TRBJ1-3, with D possibly being TRBD1 (6 bases). The V end lost 2 bases, the J end lost 2 bases, and 19 bases lay between the germline ends. CDR3 length equals 17 residues. Germline loops: CDR1 SQVTM, CDR2 ANQGSEA. CDR3 coding DNA: TGCAGCGTTGAACCCCGCACCCCCGGGACAACTGGAAACACCATATATTTT. Protein sequence: CSVEPRTPGTTGNTIYF.

This rearrangement joins TRBV24-1 to TRBJ1-3; perhaps TRBD1 as D (6 bases). Germline V CDR1 and CDR2: KGHDR, SFDVKD. V was clipped by 3 bases and J by 2 bases, with 10 bases between them. The CDR3 is made up of 15 amino acids. CDR3 in DNA: TGTGCCACCAGTGATCCACAGGGCACTGGAAACACCATATATTTT. Translated: CATSDPQGTGNTIYF.

The chain couples TRBV5-1 to TRBJ2-2; 13 positions agree with TRBD2. Germline CDR1 and CDR2: SGHRS and YFSETQ. Losses at the gene ends were 4 bases for V and 5 bases for J; bases not matched to a gene: 8. The CDR3 has 17 amino acids. In DNA, the CDR3 is TGCGCCAGCAGCCCCCAGCCGGGACTAGCGGGAACCGGGGAGCTGTTTTTT. Translated: CASSPQPGLAGTGELFF.

This chain connects TRBV7-8 to TRBJ1-2, with D perhaps TRBD1 (6 bases). CDR1 and CDR2 (germline): SGHVS, FQNEAQ. V was cut by 5 bases and J by 7 bases, with 17 bases left in between. The CDR3 loop spans 14 amino acids. The CDR3 sequence: CASSPKTGLGGYTF. In DNA, the CDR3 is TGTGCCAGCAGCCCAAAAACAGGGTTGGGTGGCTACACCTTC.

This clone showed up just a few times. Other DNA sequences from this sample encode an identical CDR3 as well. The rearrangement uses TRBV6-6 and TRBJ2-3; 13 nucleotides line up with TRBD2. The CDR3 contains 14 residues. Germline CDR1 MNHNY, CDR2 SVGAGI (reference sequence). The V and J ends lost 7 bases and 5 bases, in that order; junction bases with no gene match: 3. CDR3 sequence: CASTLAGGGDTQYF. The CDR3 coding sequence is TGTGCCAGCACACTAGCGGGAGGGGGAGATACGCAGTATTTT.

The gene calls are TRBV7-2 and TRBJ2-1, with TRBD2 matching 12 bases. The V and J ends lost 2 bases and 8 bases, in that order; junction bases with no gene match: 7. Germline CDR1 and CDR2: SGHTA and FQGNSA. CDR3 size: 16 residues. CDR3 coding DNA: TGTGCCAGCAGCTTAACTAGCGGGGGGAGGTGGCATGAGCAGTTCTTC. Translated: CASSLTSGGRWHEQFF.

The chain links TRBV19 to TRBJ2-3, with 7 bases fitting TRBD1. Germline V gene data show CDR1 as LNHDA and CDR2 as SQIVND (reference sequence). This CDR3 spans 14 amino acids. Unmatched junction bases numbered 7, after V lost 6 bases and J lost 4 bases. The CDR3 region is CASSSTGFPDTQYF. The CDR3 DNA reads as TGTGCCAGTAGCTCGACAGGGTTTCCAGATACGCAGTATTTT.

In its sample, this clone was seen a few times. V gene TRBV29-1 combines with J gene TRBJ2-1, with 12 nucleotides matching TRBD2. This CDR3 comprises 16 residues. Germline V lookup: CDR1 SQVTM, CDR2 ANQGSEA. Losses at the gene ends were 6 bases for V and 0 bases for J; bases not matched to a gene: 6. CDR3 protein: CSVEPTSGSSYNEQFF. CDR3 nucleotides: TGCAGCGTCGAACCGACTAGCGGGAGCTCCTACAATGAGCAGTTCTTC.

J is TRBJ2-3 and V is TRBV7-2; the D is unclear. Trimming cost V 1 base and J 0 bases, with 8 bases left between them. This CDR3 region has 15 residues. CDR1 and CDR2 (germline): SGHTA, FQGNSA. CDR3 loop: CASSLGLASTDTQYF. CDR3 DNA sequence: TGTGCCAGCAGCTTAGGTTTGGCCAGCACAGATACGCAGTATTTT.

This chain joins TRBV30 and TRBJ1-5; TRBD1 aligns across 8 bases. Germline assignment: CDR1 GTSNPN and CDR2 SVGIG (reference sequence). The CDR3 length is 14 residues. V was pared by 2 bases and J by 4 bases, with 4 bases of the junction left unmatched. CDR3 nucleotide sequence: TGTGCCTGGAGTTGGACAGGGCCGAATCAGCCCCAGCATTTT. Translating gives CAWSWTGPNQPQHF. Full variable domain (rest looked up from reference TRBV30 and TRBJ1-5): SQTIHQWPATLVQPVGSPLSLECTVEGTSNPNLYWYRQAAGRGLQLLFYSVGIGQISSEVPQNLSASRPQDRQFILSSKKLLLSDSGFYLCAWSWTGPNQPQHFGDGTRLSIL.

This clone was detected only once. The chain links TRBV2 to TRBJ2-3, with 8 nucleotides matching TRBD2. Losses at the gene ends were 6 bases for V and 8 bases for J; bases not matched to a gene: 10. This CDR3 has 14 amino acids. The V gene's germline CDR1 is SNHLY and CDR2 FYNNEI. The CDR3 DNA reads TGTGCCAGCAGGGCGACGGCGGGGGGACTTACGCAGTATTTT. Translation: CASRATAGGLTQYF.

A single count supports this clone. The chain joins TRBV24-1 to TRBJ2-3; D possibly corresponds to TRBD1 (5 bases). Germline V gives CDR1 KGHDR, CDR2 SFDVKD. With 2 bases removed from V and 2 bases from J, the gap between germline ends came to 10 bases. The CDR3 length is 15 residues. CDR3 nucleotide sequence: TGTGCCACCAGTGATTCGGCGGACATCACAGATACGCAGTATTTT. This encodes CATSDSADITDTQYF.

In this sample, this clone turned up once. This chain connects TRBV11-2 to TRBJ1-5; 7 positions match TRBD1. The CDR3 sequence is 16 residues long. Losses at the gene ends were 1 base for V and 2 bases for J; bases not matched to a gene: 5. Germline V gene lookup returns CDR1 SGHAT and CDR2 FQNNGV. In DNA, the CDR3 is TGTGCCAGCAGCTTAGTGGGCAGGGGGGGCAATCAGCCCCAGCATTTT. Its protein is CASSLVGRGGNQPQHF.

The J gene is TRBJ2-5, the V gene TRBV19; 8 nucleotides align to TRBD2. Germline V gene sequence: CDR1 LNHDA, CDR2 SQIVND (reference sequence). V lost 6 bases to trimming and J lost 5 bases; unmatched junction nucleotides: 2. The CDR3 covers 12 residues. CDR3 region: CASSPGGETQYF. As DNA, the CDR3 is TGTGCCAGTAGCCCGGGAGGGGAGACCCAGTACTTC. Full variable domain (outside the CDR3, taken from reference TRBV19 and TRBJ2-5): DGGITQSPKYLFRKEGQNVTLSCEQNLNHDAMYWYRQDPGQGLRLIYYSQIVNDFQKGDIAEGYSVSREKKESFPLTVTSAQKNPTAFYLCASSPGGETQYFGPGTRLLVL.

This clone appeared a single time. This chain connects TRBV27 to TRBJ1-6, with D unresolved. The CDR3 extends over 17 amino acids. Germline V gene data show CDR1 as MNHEY and CDR2 as SMNVEV (reference sequence). V lost 3 bases, J lost 8 bases, and 20 bases lay in between. The CDR3: CASSFWPPGGRDSPLHF. CDR3 DNA sequence: TGTGCCAGCAGTTTTTGGCCCCCTGGAGGGAGGGATTCACCCCTCCACTTT.

This clone has only a few counts. The chain uses TRBV3-1 (or the pseudogene TRBV3-2) and TRBJ2-1, with TRBD1 identical over 8 bases. The V segment lost 4 bases and the J segment 5 bases; nucleotides outside the gene matches: 7. Germline V gene lookup returns CDR1 LGHDT and CDR2 YNNKEL (reference sequence). CDR3 length: 15 amino acids. DNA of the CDR3: TGTGCCAGCAGCCGACGGACAGGGCTCAACAATGAGCAGTTCTTC. Residues: CASSRRTGLNNEQFF.

A few counts support this clone. The rearrangement uses TRBV5-1 and TRBJ1-5; D ambiguous. The CDR3 is 13 residues long. With 4 bases removed from V and 0 bases from J, the gap between germline ends came to 5 bases. Germline CDR1 reads SGHRS; CDR2 reads YFSETQ. For the CDR3, the DNA is TGCGCCAGCAGCCTTAATAGCAATCAGCCCCAGCATTTT. It yields the protein CASSLNSNQPQHF. The whole variable domain, remainder taken from reference TRBV5-1 and TRBJ1-5, is KAGVTQTPRYLIKTRGQQVTLSCSPISGHRSVSWYQQTPGQGLQFLFEYFSETQRNKGNFPGRFSGRQFSNSRSEMNVSTLELGDSALYLCASSLNSNQPQHFGDGTRLSIL.

This clone was detected only a few times. The chain uses TRBV4-1 and TRBJ1-6, with 7 bases fitting TRBD1. The CDR3 is 14 amino acids. The germline gives CDR1 MGHRA, CDR2 YSYEKL. V trimming: 4 bases; J trimming: 6 bases; junction bases outside the gene matches: 3. The CDR3 reads CASSPRQGNSPLHF. CDR3 bases: TGCGCCAGCAGCCCCCGACAGGGTAATTCACCCCTCCACTTT.

V usage is TRBV5-1 and J usage is TRBJ1-4; 8 bases are a match to TRBD1. The CDR3 runs 15 residues. The V gene end was trimmed by 4 bases and the J gene end by 7 bases; junction bases not matched to a gene: 9. In germline, CDR1 is SGHRS, CDR2 YFSETQ. The CDR3, as DNA: TGCGCCAGCAGCGCCGGACAGGGTTCGGGTGAAAAACTGTTTTTT. The encoded protein is CASSAGQGSGEKLFF. Together with reference TRBV5-1 and TRBJ1-4, the CDR3 gives the full variable domain: KAGVTQTPRYLIKTRGQQVTLSCSPISGHRSVSWYQQTPGQGLQFLFEYFSETQRNKGNFPGRFSGRQFSNSRSEMNVSTLELGDSALYLCASSAGQGSGEKLFFGSGTQLSVL.